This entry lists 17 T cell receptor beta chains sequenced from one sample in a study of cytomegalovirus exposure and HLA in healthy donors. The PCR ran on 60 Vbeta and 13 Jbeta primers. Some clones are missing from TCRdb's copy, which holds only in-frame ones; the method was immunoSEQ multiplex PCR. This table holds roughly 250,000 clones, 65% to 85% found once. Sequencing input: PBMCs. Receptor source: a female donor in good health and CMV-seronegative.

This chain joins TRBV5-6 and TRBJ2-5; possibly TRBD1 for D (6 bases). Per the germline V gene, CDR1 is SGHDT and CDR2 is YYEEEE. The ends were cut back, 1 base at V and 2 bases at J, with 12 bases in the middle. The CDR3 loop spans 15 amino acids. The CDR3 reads CASSLKPDRQETQYF. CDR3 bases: TGTGCCAGCAGCTTGAAGCCGGACAGACAAGAGACCCAGTACTTC. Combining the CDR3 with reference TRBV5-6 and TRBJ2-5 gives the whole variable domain DAGVTQSPTHLIKTRGQQVTLRCSPKSGHDTVSWYQQALGQGPQFIFQYYEEEERQRGNFPDRFSGHQFPNYSSELNVNALLLGDSALYLCASSLKPDRQETQYFGPGTRLLVL.

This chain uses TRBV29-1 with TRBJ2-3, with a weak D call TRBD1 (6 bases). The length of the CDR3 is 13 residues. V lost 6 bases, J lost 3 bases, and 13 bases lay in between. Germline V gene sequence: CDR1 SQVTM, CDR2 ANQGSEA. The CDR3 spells CSVALGQTDTQYF. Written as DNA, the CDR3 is TGCAGCGTCGCGCTCGGACAGACAGATACGCAGTATTTT.

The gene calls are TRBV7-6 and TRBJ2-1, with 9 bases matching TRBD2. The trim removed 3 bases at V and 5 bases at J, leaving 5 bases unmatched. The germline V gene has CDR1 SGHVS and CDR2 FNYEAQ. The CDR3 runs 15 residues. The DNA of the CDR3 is TGTGCCAGCAGCTTGTGGACTAGCGCCGACAATGAGCAGTTCTTC. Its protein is CASSLWTSADNEQFF.

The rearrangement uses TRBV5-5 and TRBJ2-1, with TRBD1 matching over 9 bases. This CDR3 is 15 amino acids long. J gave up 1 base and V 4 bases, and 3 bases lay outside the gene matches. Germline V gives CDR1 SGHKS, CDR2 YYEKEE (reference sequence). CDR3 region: CASSRQGVSYNEQFF. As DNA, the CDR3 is TGTGCCAGCAGCAGACAGGGGGTATCCTACAATGAGCAGTTCTTC.

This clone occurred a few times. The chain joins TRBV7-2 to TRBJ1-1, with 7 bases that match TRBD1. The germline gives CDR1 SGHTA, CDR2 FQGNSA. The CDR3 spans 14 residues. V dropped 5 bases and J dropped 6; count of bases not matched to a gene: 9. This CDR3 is CASSPDRAIAEAFF. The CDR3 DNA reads TGTGCCAGCAGCCCTGACAGGGCGATTGCTGAAGCTTTCTTT. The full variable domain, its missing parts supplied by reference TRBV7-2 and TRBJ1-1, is GAGVSQSPSNKVTEKGKDVELRCDPISGHTALYWYRQSLGQGLEFLIYFQGNSAPDKSGLPSDRFSAERTGGSVSTLTIQRTQQEDSAVYLCASSPDRAIAEAFFGQGTRLTVV.

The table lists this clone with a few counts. In DNA, the CDR3 is TGTGCCACGAAAGAGGGCGTAGCACACACAGATACGCAGTATTTT. Its translation is CATKEGVAHTDTQYF. V is TRBV10-3 and J is TRBJ2-3, with D maybe TRBD2 (5 bases). From germline, CDR1 is ENHRY and CDR2 SYGVKD. This CDR3 is built from 15 residues. Trimming cost V 10 bases and J 2 bases, with 19 bases left between them.

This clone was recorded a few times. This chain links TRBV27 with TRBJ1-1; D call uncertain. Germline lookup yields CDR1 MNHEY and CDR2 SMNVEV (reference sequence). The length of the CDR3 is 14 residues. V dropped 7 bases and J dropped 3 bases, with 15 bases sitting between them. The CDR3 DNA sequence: TGTGCCAGCATCCCCCGGGCAGCGGACACTGAAGCTTTCTTT. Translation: CASIPRAADTEAFF.

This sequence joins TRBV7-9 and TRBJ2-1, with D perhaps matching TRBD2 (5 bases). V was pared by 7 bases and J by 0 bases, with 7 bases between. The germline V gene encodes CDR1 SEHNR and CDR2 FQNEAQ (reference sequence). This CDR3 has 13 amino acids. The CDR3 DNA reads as TGTGCCAGCAAAGGGAGCTCCTACAATGAGCAGTTCTTC. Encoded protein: CASKGSSYNEQFF.

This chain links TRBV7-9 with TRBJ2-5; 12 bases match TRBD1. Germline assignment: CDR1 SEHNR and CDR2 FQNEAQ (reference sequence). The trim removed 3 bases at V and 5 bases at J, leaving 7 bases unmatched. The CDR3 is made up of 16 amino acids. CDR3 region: CASSLGQGALWETQYF. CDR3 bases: TGTGCCAGCAGCTTGGGACAGGGGGCGCTTTGGGAGACCCAGTACTTC.

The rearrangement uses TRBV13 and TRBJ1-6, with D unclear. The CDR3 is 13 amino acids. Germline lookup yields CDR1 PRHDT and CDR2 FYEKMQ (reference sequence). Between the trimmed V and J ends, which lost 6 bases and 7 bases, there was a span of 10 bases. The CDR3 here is CASRIERNSPLHF. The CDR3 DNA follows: TGTGCCAGCAGAATTGAACGGAATTCACCCCTCCACTTT. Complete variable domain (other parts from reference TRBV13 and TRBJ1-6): AAGVIQSPRHLIKEKRETATLKCYPIPRHDTVYWYQQGPGQDPQFLISFYEKMQSDKGSIPDRFSAQQFSDYHSELNMSSLELGDSALYFCASRIERNSPLHFGNGTRLTVT.

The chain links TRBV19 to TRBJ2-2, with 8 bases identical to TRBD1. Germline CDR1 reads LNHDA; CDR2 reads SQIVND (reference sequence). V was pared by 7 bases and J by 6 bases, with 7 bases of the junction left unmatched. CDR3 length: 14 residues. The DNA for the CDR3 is TGTGCCAGTATCCCAGGGGGCAAAGCCGGGGAGCTGTTTTTT. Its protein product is CASIPGGKAGELFF.

The CDR3 DNA reads as TGTGCCAGCAGTCTAGCGGGGGCCGTCTATGGCTACACCTTC. It codes for CASSLAGAVYGYTF. The chain uses TRBV28 and TRBJ1-2, with TRBD1 as a possible D gene (6 bases). Germline CDR1 MDHEN, CDR2 SYDVKM. V gave up 5 bases and J gave up 4 bases, with 14 bases separating them. This CDR3 contains 14 residues.

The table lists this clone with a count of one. CDR3 sequence: CSARGGGTQYF. The CDR3 DNA follows: TGCAGTGCTAGAGGCGGGGGGACCCAGTACTTC. The chain couples TRBV20-1 to TRBJ2-5; 7 bases are a match to TRBD2. Germline V gives CDR1 DFQATT, CDR2 SNEGSKA (reference sequence). The CDR3 spans 11 residues. With V trimmed by 1 base and J by 7 bases, 0 bases remained unmatched.

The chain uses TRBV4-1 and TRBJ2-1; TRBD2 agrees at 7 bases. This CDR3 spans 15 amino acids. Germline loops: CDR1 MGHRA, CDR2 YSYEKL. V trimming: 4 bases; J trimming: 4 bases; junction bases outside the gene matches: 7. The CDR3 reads CASSPYSGGYNEQFF. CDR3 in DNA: TGCGCCAGCAGCCCCTACTCCGGGGGGTACAATGAGCAGTTCTTC.

The CDR3 sequence: CASSQNPGDTQYF. The CDR3 DNA reads as TGCGCCAGCAGCCAAAACCCGGGAGATACGCAGTATTTT. The rearrangement uses TRBV4-1 and TRBJ2-3; D gene unclear. The ends were cut back, 2 bases at V and 5 bases at J, with 8 bases in the middle. The CDR3 extends over 13 amino acids. Germline assignment: CDR1 MGHRA and CDR2 YSYEKL.

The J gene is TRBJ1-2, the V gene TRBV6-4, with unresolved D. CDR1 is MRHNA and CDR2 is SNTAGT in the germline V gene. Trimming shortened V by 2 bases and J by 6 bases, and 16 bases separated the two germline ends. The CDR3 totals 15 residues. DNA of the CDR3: TGTGCCAGCAGTGACGGAGTGCTGCGTGGTCATGGCTACACCTTC. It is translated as CASSDGVLRGHGYTF.

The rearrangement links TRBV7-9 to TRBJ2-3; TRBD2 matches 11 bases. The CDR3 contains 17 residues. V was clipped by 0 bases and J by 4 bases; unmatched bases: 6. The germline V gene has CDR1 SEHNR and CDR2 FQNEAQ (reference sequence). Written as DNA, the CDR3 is TGTGCCAGCAGCTTAGCTTTTGCTAGCGGGAGGCCAGATACGCAGTATTTT. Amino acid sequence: CASSLAFASGRPDTQYF.